This TCR beta chain was sequenced during a study of T cells in Graves' hyperthyroidism and ophthalmopathy. Study results and caveats: Ophthalmopathy prediction by the model preceded onset by a median approximately six months. In simple terms, a model built on 13 V-J features told ophthalmopathy apart from stable hyperthyroidism.

Patients were excluded because of uncontrolled infection, other autoimmune disease, pregnancy or lactation. Diagnoses were established using clinical symptoms, serum thyroxine and TRAb, thyroid ultrasound and orbital computed tomography. CDR3 length equals 15 residues. CDR1 and CDR2 (germline): DFQATT, SNEGSKA (reference sequence). The V and J ends lost 1 base and 9 bases, in that order; junction bases with no gene match: 14. A remark on this clonotype: As yet, its antigen is unknown.

Using RNA transcripts as the source, TCR beta CDR3 regions were amplified. HTBI primers were employed in a first-round RT-PCR of the TCR CDR3. TCRdb passed the multiplex PCR reads through MiXCR, listing each CDR3 protein once. The sample lists approximately 870,000 distinct CDR3 sequences; 35% to 45% were seen once. The source material was blood. This receptor was obtained from a man aged 18 to 29 with Graves' hyperthyroidism. The chain joins TRBV20-1 to TRBJ2-5; TRBD1 agrees at 7 bases. The CDR3 region is CSARALQGSVVAQYF. In nucleotides, the CDR3 is TGCAGTGCTAGAGCTCTACAGGGGAGTGTCGTGGCCCAGTACTTC.